These 12 T cell receptor beta chains were all obtained from the same sample, sequenced in a study of identical twins' blood T cells. TCRdb fed the 5' RACE reads into MiXCR, producing one record per CDR3 protein. The sample yields 300,000 to 450,000 distinct CDR3 sequences, over 25% seen once. Sequencing input: PBMCs. The receptors shown here come from a woman aged 18 to 49 in good health.

Worth noting for this clonotype: The CDR3 ends on some other residue instead of the conserved phenylalanine or tryptophan, so this is likely a read error. The rearrangement uses TRBV2 and TRBJ2-5; D is uncertain. The CDR3 runs 13 residues. Germline CDR1 and CDR2: SNHLY and FYNNEI. V lost 1 base to trimming and J lost 7 bases, with 10 bases between them. CDR3 coding DNA: TGTGCCAGCAGTGAAGTTAAGTTTGGGACCCAGTACATC. Amino acids: CASSEVKFGTQYI.

A few counts support this clonotype. The genes are TRBV9 and TRBJ1-6; 8 bases are shared with TRBD1. CDR1 is SGDLS and CDR2 is YYNGEE in the germline V gene. V gave up 3 bases and J gave up 10 bases; unmatched junction bases: 9. The CDR3 consists of 15 residues. CDR3 nucleotides: TGTGCCAGCAGCGAACAGGGGGAATTTCGATCACCCCTCCACTTT. This sequence encodes CASSEQGEFRSPLHF. Full variable domain (remainder filled in from reference TRBV9 and TRBJ1-6): DSGVTQTPKHLITATGQRVTLRCSPRSGDLSVYWYQQSLDQGLQFLIQYYNGEERAKGNILERFSAQQFPDLHSELNLSSLELGDSALYFCASSEQGEFRSPLHFGNGTRLTVT.

J is TRBJ1-5 and V is TRBV7-9; a weak D match, TRBD1 (6 bases). V lost 5 bases and J 5 bases, leaving 22 bases between the germline ends. CDR3 length equals 17 residues. Germline CDR1 and CDR2: SEHNR and FQNEAQ (reference sequence). The CDR3 loop reads CASSTYHRVKSDQPQHF. For the CDR3, the DNA is TGTGCCAGCAGCACCTACCACAGGGTTAAGAGCGATCAGCCCCAGCATTTT. Supplemented by reference TRBV7-9 and TRBJ1-5, the full variable domain reads DTGVSQNPRHKITKRGQNVTFRCDPISEHNRLYWYRQTLGQGPEFLTYFQNEAQLEKSRLLSDRFSAERPKGSFSTLEIQRTEQGDSAMYLCASSTYHRVKSDQPQHFGDGTRLSIL.

The rearrangement joins TRBV20-1 to TRBJ2-1; tentative D call: TRBD2 (6 bases). The germline V gene encodes CDR1 DFQATT and CDR2 SNEGSKA (reference sequence). This CDR3 spans 13 amino acids. Trimming left V 3 bases short and J 2 bases short, with 8 bases between. The CDR3: CSARAGTYNEQFF. CDR3 sequence (DNA): TGCAGTGCTAGGGCGGGAACCTACAATGAGCAGTTCTTC.

This clonotype was detected a few times. The chain is built from TRBV7-9 and TRBJ2-7, with D perhaps TRBD2 (6 bases). Germline CDR1 SEHNR, CDR2 FQNEAQ (reference sequence). The CDR3 length is 14 residues. V dropped 1 base and J dropped 10 bases, with 17 bases sitting between them. In DNA, the CDR3 is TGTGCCAGCAGCTTAGGTTTAATGGCCGGACTACAGTACTTC. Its protein is CASSLGLMAGLQYF.

Concerning this clonotype: Compared with germline, one end of the junction differs, possibly owing to a read error. The V and J genes are TRBV7-2 and TRBJ2-3; no reliable D call. CDR1 and CDR2 from the germline V gene are SGHTA and FQGNSA. This CDR3 has 12 amino acids. In nucleotides, the CDR3 is TGTGCCGGCAGCTTCTCAACAGATACGCAGTATTTT. Its translation is CAGSFSTDTQYF.

The V call is TRBV29-1, the J call TRBJ2-7, with a weak D call TRBD1 (5 bases). CDR3 length equals 14 residues. Germline CDR1 reads SQVTM; CDR2 reads ANQGSEA. V lost 2 bases, J lost 0 bases, and 11 bases lay in between. CDR3 nucleotides: TGCAGCGTTGAATGGCAGGGAAGCTCCTACGAGCAGTACTTC. It translates to CSVEWQGSSYEQYF.

The rearrangement links TRBV4-2 to TRBJ2-5, with TRBD2 identical over 7 bases. This CDR3 is 15 amino acids long. Germline CDR1 LGHNA, CDR2 YNFKEQ. V was pared by 0 bases and J by 0 bases, with 1 base of the junction left unmatched. CDR3 DNA: TGTGCCAGCAGCCAAGATCGGGGGGACCAAGAGACCCAGTACTTC. This sequence encodes CASSQDRGDQETQYF.

Comment on this clonotype: This could be a read error, since a much larger clone is one nucleotide away. This rearrangement joins TRBV3-1 to TRBJ1-1, with D unresolved. Trimming pared 4 bases from V and 0 bases from J, leaving 9 bases between. There are 14 residues in the CDR3. Germline CDR1 LGHDT, CDR2 YNNKEL (reference sequence). CDR3 protein: CASSRRYLNTEAFF. CDR3 nucleotide sequence: TGTGCCAGCAGCCGTAGGTATCTGAACACTGAAGCTTTCTTT.

The chain links TRBV6-5 to TRBJ2-5; D is undetermined. The CDR3 is 13 residues long. The germline V gene encodes CDR1 MNHEY and CDR2 SVGAGI. Trimming stripped 5 bases from V and 0 bases from J, with 7 bases between. CDR3 region: CASSNAYQETQYF. CDR3 sequence (DNA): TGTGCCAGCAGTAACGCGTACCAAGAGACCCAGTACTTC.

The chain links TRBV5-6 to TRBJ2-1; D is undetermined. The V end lost 0 bases, the J end lost 4 bases, and 11 bases lay between the germline ends. From germline, CDR1 is SGHDT and CDR2 YYEEEE. CDR3 length: 15 residues. CDR3 residues: CASSLEVSEYNEQFF. CDR3 sequence (DNA): TGTGCCAGCAGCTTGGAGGTCAGCGAATACAATGAGCAGTTCTTC.

In its sample, this clonotype was seen many times. This chain's CDR3 is CASSLRGGADTQYF. The CDR3 DNA is TGTGCCAGCAGCTTAAGGGGCGGAGCAGATACGCAGTATTTT. The chain carries TRBV7-7 and TRBJ2-3, with D tentatively TRBD1 (5 bases). The V and J ends lost 2 bases and 4 bases respectively, with 10 bases between them. Germline-derived CDR1 and CDR2 are SSHAT and FNYEAQ (reference sequence). The CDR3 covers 14 residues.